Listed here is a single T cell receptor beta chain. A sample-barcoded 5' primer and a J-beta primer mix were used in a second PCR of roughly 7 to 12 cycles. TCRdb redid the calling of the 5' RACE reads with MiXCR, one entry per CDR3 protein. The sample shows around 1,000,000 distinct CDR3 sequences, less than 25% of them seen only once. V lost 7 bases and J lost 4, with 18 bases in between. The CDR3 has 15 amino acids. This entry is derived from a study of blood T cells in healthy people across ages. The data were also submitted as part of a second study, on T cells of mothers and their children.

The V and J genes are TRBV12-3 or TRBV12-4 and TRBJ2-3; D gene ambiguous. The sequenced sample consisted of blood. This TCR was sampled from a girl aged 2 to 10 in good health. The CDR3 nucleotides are TGTGCCAGCATCCTTGCACCGTTTGGGGCAGATACGCAGTATTTT. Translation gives CASILAPFGADTQYF.